The rows below give T cell receptor beta chains drawn from one sample of a study of OX40 agonist ivuxolimab in advanced cancers. Here immunoSEQ multiplex PCR was the method, and the copy in TCRdb shows in-frame clones only, minus some. The table records about 37,000 clones, approximately 78% of them present only once. Material: CD4+ or CD8+ T cells sorted from blood, obtained in a trial of the OX40 agonist ivuxolimab. The receptors stem from an adult with an advanced solid tumor such as melanoma, head and neck, liver or kidney cancer. Both conserved end residues are part of each CDR3.

CASSDGQFEQYF TRBV4-2
CASSRYTDTARETQYF TRBV7-6
CASTTRWGGSGNTIYF TRBV7-2
CASSPWTGADTQYF TRBV9
CASSSTRGTDTQYF TRBV7-9
CASSPRDLLSYNEQFF TRBV7-9
CASSLDGNEQFF TRBV7-9
CASSLVRFVGGLENQPQHF TRBV7-2
CASSQAGNGYTF TRBV4-3
CASSQGGSDGELFF TRBV5-4
CASRNYDTQYF TRBV19
CASSLLGQANTGELFF TRBV7-3
CASSLEGTVNTEAFF TRBV7-8
CASSPLVSSYNEQFF TRBV11-2
CASNSVTRGAEQYF TRBV2
CASSGVRTNYGYTF TRBV9
CASGLAGLNQPQHF TRBV12-5
CASSDTGVGNSPLHF TRBV6-1